This T cell receptor (beta chain) was obtained from a study of Ad26.COV2.S vaccination and SARS-CoV-2 variants. The V gene end was trimmed by 4 bases and the J gene end by 5 bases; junction bases not matched to a gene: 9. CDR3 size: 15 residues. Looked up from germline, CDR1 is SGHRS and CDR2 is YFSETQ. Concerning this clone itself: Its antigen is as yet unknown.

The method was immunoSEQ multiplex PCR; TCRdb's version includes in-frame clones alone and lacks a portion of them. Among around 100,000 clones, around three quarters were seen once, and the ten largest hold 15% to 20%. Whole-study findings and limits: The study found higher spike-specific TCR breadth in vaccine than placebo recipients. Possibly, TCR breadth and depth analyses underestimated total T cell responses. Spike-specific CD8+ and CD4+ T cell responses reportedly showed substantial breadth after vaccination.

The chain employs TRBV5-1 and TRBJ2-3; 8 bases map to TRBD1. Sequencing used peripheral blood, obtained after recovery from COVID-19. The TCR comes from a human donor who had recovered from COVID-19. The CDR3: CASSRETGVIDTQYF. The CDR3 region has the DNA TGCGCCAGCAGCAGAGAGACAGGGGTTATAGATACGCAGTATTTT.